The TCR beta chain described here comes from a study of cytomegalovirus exposure and HLA in healthy donors. The study, taken as a whole, reports: A later analysis found that most CMV-associated TCR beta chains appeared HLA-restricted. Across donors, sequencing depth was assumed by presence/absence analyses to be roughly uniform. Based on reports, TCR beta sequences accurately predicted HLA-A and HLA-B alleles for most subjects. The study recorded about 150 TCR beta chains that were cytomegalovirus-associated.

CDR1 is GTSNPN, CDR2 SVGIG, per germline (reference sequence). CDR3 length: 14 amino acids. J was trimmed by 2 bases and V by 3 bases; bases with no gene match: 5. With respect to this clone: The target antigen is unknown.

The PCR employed 60 Vbeta primers together with 13 Jbeta primers. Generated by immunoSEQ multiplex PCR, the TCRdb table keeps only in-frame clones and is missing some. In the table there are about 150,000 clones, 68% of which are singletons. The origin of this receptor is a man in his 60s in good health and CMV-seronegative. This chain uses TRBV30 with TRBJ2-7, with 9 bases fitting TRBD1. Sequencing was performed on PBMCs. CDR3 sequence reads: CAWSRDRVPYEQYF. For the CDR3, the DNA is TGTGCCTGGAGCCGGGACAGGGTGCCCTACGAGCAGTACTTC.